This T cell receptor beta chain stems from a study of read filtering for tumor transcriptome and immune sequencing. Study-wide background: The cohort had about 16 men and more than 13 women aged about 47 to 80, mean around 66 years.

This library used approximately 0.4 ug RNA and molecular barcoded adaptors spanning alpha/delta and beta/gamma chains. TCRdb re-called the reads through MiXCR, storing one row per CDR3 protein. The sample has some 24,000 distinct CDR3 sequences; roughly 22% are singletons. V lost 1 base and J lost 2, with 12 bases in between. CDR1 is MGHRA, CDR2 YSYEKL, per germline. The length of the CDR3 is 15 residues. At least ten counts were recorded for this clonotype. The rearrangement uses TRBV4-1 and TRBJ2-7, with a weak D call TRBD1 (7 bases). Sequences were obtained from a population of CD138-negative cells sorted from bone marrow. The clonotype was recovered from a donor aged 40 or over with multiple myeloma. The CDR3 here is CASSQGGTATYEQYF. CDR3 in DNA: TGCGCCAGCAGCCAAGGCGGGACAGCGACCTACGAGCAGTACTTC.